Here is one T cell receptor (beta chain) with its context. Antigen: not known. The time point is: newly diagnosed GD, antithyroid drugs for less than 3 months. Following extraction of RNA from PBMCs, that RNA was used to make the TCR library. Arm-PCR of CDR3 regions and iRepertoire HTBI primers were used to build TCR beta libraries. TCRdb redid the calling of the multiplex PCR reads with MiXCR, one entry per CDR3 protein. The table shows some 500,000 distinct CDR3 sequences, with approximately 16% occurring only once. This record belongs to a study of regulatory T cells in long-lasting Graves disease. Study overall: Less than 3 months of antithyroid drugs had been taken by newly diagnosed Graves' patients.

Findings and limits, study-wide: It was in persistent disease that TRBV28, TRBJ1-2 and TRBJ2-5 were favored.

Trimming left V 8 bases short and J 0 bases short, with 14 bases between. Germline assignment: CDR1 MNHNS and CDR2 SASEGT. This CDR3 has 16 amino acids. This sample also appeared in a second study, on T cells in Graves' hyperthyroidism and ophthalmopathy. That study reports: HTBI primers were the set used in a first-round RT-PCR of the TCR CDR3. Blood also held most thyroid clonotypes expanded beyond 0.001.

The clonotype originates from a woman aged 35-60 years with Graves disease. This chain joins TRBV6-1 and TRBJ1-6; unclear D gene. The sample here was peripheral blood mononuclear cells (PBMCs), taken at new diagnosis, from a patient treated with antithyroid drugs. CDR3: CASRADLSSYNSPLHF. The CDR3 DNA sequence: TGTGCCAGCCGGGCGGACCTCAGCTCCTATAATTCACCCCTCCACTTT.